These 16 T cell receptor beta chains share one sample of origin, sequenced in a study of human T cells and chemical hapten exposure. Regarding time point: pre-sensitization, week 0. The treatment: therapeutic diphenylcyclopropenone sensitization with weekly scalp DPC. TCRdb used MiXCR to reprocess the RACE reads, holding one entry per CDR3 protein. The sample records more than 300,000 distinct CDR3 sequences, approximately 5% being singletons. Specimen: whole blood, collected in connection with sensitization to the hapten diphenylcyclopropenone (DPC). These TCRs come from a woman in her late teens or twenties with alopecia areata. Some clones in this sample may be carry-over from other donors' samples.

In its sample, this clonotype was seen a few times. The chain has TRBV7-9 and TRBJ1-1; D is unresolved. V gave up 5 bases and J gave up 6 bases, with 13 bases separating them. This CDR3 is built from 13 residues. In germline, CDR1 is SEHNR, CDR2 FQNEAQ (reference sequence). Here the CDR3 reads CASSPDGFAEAFF. The CDR3 bases are TGTGCCAGCAGCCCTGACGGGTTCGCTGAAGCTTTCTTT. The complete variable domain, with remaining parts taken from reference TRBV7-9 and TRBJ1-1, reads DTGVSQNPRHKITKRGQNVTFRCDPISEHNRLYWYRQTLGQGPEFLTYFQNEAQLEKSRLLSDRFSAERPKGSFSTLEIQRTEQGDSAMYLCASSPDGFAEAFFGQGTRLTVV.

This chain connects TRBV5-4 to TRBJ2-3; 9 nucleotides match TRBD2. The CDR3 extends over 15 amino acids. The V gene's germline CDR1 is SGHNT and CDR2 YYREEE (reference sequence). Losses at the gene ends were 5 bases for V and 5 bases for J; bases not matched to a gene: 9. The CDR3 DNA reads as TGTGCCAGCAGATCCCAGCGGGGGGCTGGAGATACGCAGTATTTT. This gives the protein CASRSQRGAGDTQYF.

This chain joins TRBV6-5 and TRBJ1-6; 7 positions agree with TRBD1. The CDR3 has 15 residues. After removal of 9 bases from V and 9 bases from J, the junction contained 14 bases not matched to a gene. Germline loops: CDR1 MNHEY, CDR2 SVGAGI. The CDR3 DNA follows: TGTGCCAGTTCCAGGGGGGCCCTGGATGGTTCACCCCTCCACTTT. It translates to CASSRGALDGSPLHF.

This clonotype was counted many times. The CDR3 loop reads CASSPQGASNTGELFF. CDR3 in DNA: TGTGCCAGCAGCCCGCAGGGGGCATCGAACACCGGGGAGCTGTTTTTT. This chain joins TRBV7-2 and TRBJ2-2; 8 nucleotides line up with TRBD1. With V trimmed by 5 bases and J by 0 bases, 5 bases remained unmatched. The CDR3 contains 16 residues. In germline, CDR1 is SGHTA, CDR2 FQGNSA.

This clonotype was detected many times. The CDR3 nucleotides read TGCGCCAGCAGCCAAGATCCGGACAGGGGTAGAACTGAAGCTTTCTTT. Amino acid sequence: CASSQDPDRGRTEAFF. The chain couples TRBV4-3 to TRBJ1-1, with 9 bases aligning to TRBD1. Germline-derived CDR1 and CDR2 are LGHNA and YSLEER. This CDR3 is built from 16 residues. Trimming at V came to 0 bases and at J to 5 bases, leaving 7 bases not matched to a gene.

This clonotype was detected a few times. This sequence joins TRBV4-3 and TRBJ1-5; D may be TRBD1 (6 bases). The length of the CDR3 is 14 residues. Germline-derived CDR1 and CDR2 are LGHNA and YSLEER. V was shortened by 3 bases and J by 7 bases, with 13 bases between the two germline ends. The CDR3: CASSQGRGWQPQHF. The CDR3 region has the DNA TGCGCCAGCAGCCAGGGCAGGGGCTGGCAGCCCCAGCATTTT.

This chain joins TRBV27 and TRBJ1-2, with TRBD1 matching 9 bases. The CDR3 has 14 residues. V shed 6 bases, J shed 3 bases, and the junction held 5 bases outside the gene matches. Germline V lookup: CDR1 MNHEY, CDR2 SMNVEV (reference sequence). CDR3 DNA: TGTGCCAGCAGCTGGGACAGGGATGACTATGGCTACACCTTC. It is translated as CASSWDRDDYGYTF.

The chain carries TRBV4-1 and TRBJ2-3; D possibly corresponds to TRBD2 (6 bases). The CDR3 sequence is 15 residues long. Germline values: CDR1 MGHRA, CDR2 YSYEKL. V gave up 0 bases and J gave up 8 bases, with 15 bases separating them. This CDR3 is CASSQDWQGGLTQYF. The CDR3 DNA reads as TGCGCCAGCAGCCAAGATTGGCAGGGAGGTCTTACGCAGTATTTT.

The rearrangement links TRBV3-1 to TRBJ2-6; weak D call: TRBD2 (5 bases). The CDR3 sequence is 14 residues long. The V gene lost 7 bases and the J gene lost 4 bases, with 11 bases spanning the gap. Germline CDR1 LGHDT, CDR2 YNNKEL (reference sequence). The CDR3 DNA sequence: TGTGCCAGCAACTCACGGGAAGGGGCCAACGTCCTGACTTTC. This gives the protein CASNSREGANVLTF.

This clonotype was counted a few times. The chain is built from TRBV6-6 and TRBJ1-2, with 9 bases fitting TRBD1. CDR1 and CDR2 from the germline V gene are MNHNY and SVGAGI (reference sequence). The length of the CDR3 is 14 residues. Trimming cost V 8 bases and J 6 bases; bases outside gene matches: 10. As DNA, the CDR3 is TGTGCCAGCTTCCGGGACAGGGACATGGATGGCTACACCTTC. It specifies CASFRDRDMDGYTF.

The genes are TRBV5-1 and TRBJ2-5, with 11 bases matching TRBD1. The V gene end was trimmed by 3 bases and the J gene end by 5 bases; junction bases not matched to a gene: 9. Germline V gives CDR1 SGHRS, CDR2 YFSETQ. The CDR3 extends over 16 amino acids. The CDR3 DNA reads TGCGCCAGCAGCTCGGACAGGGGGCAACCGGGGGAGACCCAGTACTTC. It codes for CASSSDRGQPGETQYF.

The J gene is TRBJ1-2, the V gene TRBV7-9, with D maybe TRBD1 (5 bases). V lost 4 bases, J lost 8 bases, and 11 bases lay in between. The CDR3 is 12 residues long. The germline V gene encodes CDR1 SEHNR and CDR2 FQNEAQ (reference sequence). The CDR3 region has the DNA TGTGCCAGCAGCTCCGGGGCGTGGGGCTACACCTTC. Translation: CASSSGAWGYTF.

The sample holds a few counts of this clonotype. The chain links TRBV2 to TRBJ1-2; D perhaps matches TRBD1 (6 bases). The CDR3 length is 12 residues. The germline gives CDR1 SNHLY, CDR2 FYNNEI. V lost 3 bases and J lost 4, with 6 bases in between. DNA for the CDR3: TGTGCCAGCAGTGAGGGGGCCTATGGCTACACCTTC. This translates into CASSEGAYGYTF.

This clonotype was recorded many times. This chain connects TRBV6-5 to TRBJ2-7; D call uncertain. From germline, CDR1 is MNHEY and CDR2 SVGAGI. The germline V and J ends were trimmed by 6 bases and 2 bases, with 11 bases remaining between them. CDR3 size: 13 residues. The CDR3 DNA reads as TGTGCCAGCAGACAGTCCCCCGCCTACGAGCAGTACTTC. Translation gives CASRQSPAYEQYF.

In this sample, this clonotype turned up many times. The genes are TRBV6-2 or TRBV6-3 and TRBJ1-1; D remains ambiguous. The CDR3 is 13 amino acids. Germline CDR1 MNHEY, CDR2 SVGEGT. The V end lost 6 bases, the J end lost 2 bases, and 10 bases lay between the germline ends. The DNA for the CDR3 is TGTGCCAGCAGCCGCATTAAAAACACTGAAGCTTTCTTT. This encodes CASSRIKNTEAFF.

The rearrangement joins TRBV7-2 to TRBJ1-2; no reliable D call. V lost 7 bases and J 0 bases, leaving 21 bases between the germline ends. Germline V lookup: CDR1 SGHTA, CDR2 FQGNSA. This CDR3 region has 17 residues. DNA of the CDR3: TGTGCCAGCAACCGTTTGATAAGGCCCCAGACTAACTATGGCTACACCTTC. Amino acids: CASNRLIRPQTNYGYTF. Full variable domain (rest looked up from reference TRBV7-2 and TRBJ1-2): GAGVSQSPSNKVTEKGKDVELRCDPISGHTALYWYRQSLGQGLEFLIYFQGNSAPDKSGLPSDRFSAERTGGSVSTLTIQRTQQEDSAVYLCASNRLIRPQTNYGYTFGSGTRLTVV.